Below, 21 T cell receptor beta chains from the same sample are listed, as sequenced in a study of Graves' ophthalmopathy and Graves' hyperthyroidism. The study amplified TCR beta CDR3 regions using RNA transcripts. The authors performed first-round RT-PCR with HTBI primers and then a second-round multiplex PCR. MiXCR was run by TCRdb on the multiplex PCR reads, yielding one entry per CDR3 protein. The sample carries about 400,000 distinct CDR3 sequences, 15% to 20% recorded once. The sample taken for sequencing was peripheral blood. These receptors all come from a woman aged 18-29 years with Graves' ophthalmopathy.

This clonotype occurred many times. The CDR3 loop reads CSAIHGRAKNIQYF. Here the CDR3 DNA reads TGCAGTGCTATCCACGGGCGGGCCAAAAACATTCAGTACTTC. The rearrangement links TRBV20-1 to TRBJ2-4, with D unclear. Germline assignment: CDR1 DFQATT and CDR2 SNEGSKA (reference sequence). Deletions cut 4 bases from V and 1 base from J, with 11 bases between. The CDR3 sequence is 14 residues long.

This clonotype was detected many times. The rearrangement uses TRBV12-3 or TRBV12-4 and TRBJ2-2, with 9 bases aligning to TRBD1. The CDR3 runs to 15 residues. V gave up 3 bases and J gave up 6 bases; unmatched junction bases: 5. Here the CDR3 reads CASSLGQGSAGELFF. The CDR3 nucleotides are TGTGCCAGCAGTTTGGGACAGGGTAGCGCCGGGGAGCTGTTTTTT.

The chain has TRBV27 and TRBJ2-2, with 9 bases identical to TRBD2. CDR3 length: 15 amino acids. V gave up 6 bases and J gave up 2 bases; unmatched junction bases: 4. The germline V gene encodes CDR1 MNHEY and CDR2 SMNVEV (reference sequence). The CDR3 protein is CASSKRGANTGELFF. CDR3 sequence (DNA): TGTGCCAGCAGCAAGCGGGGGGCCAACACCGGGGAGCTGTTTTTT.

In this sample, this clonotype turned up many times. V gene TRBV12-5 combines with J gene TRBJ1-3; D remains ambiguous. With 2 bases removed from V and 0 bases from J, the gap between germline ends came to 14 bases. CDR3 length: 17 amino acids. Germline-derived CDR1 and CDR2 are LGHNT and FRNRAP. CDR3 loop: CASGLTWTRLSGNTIYF. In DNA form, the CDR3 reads TGTGCTAGTGGTTTGACTTGGACTCGTCTCTCTGGAAACACCATATATTTT.

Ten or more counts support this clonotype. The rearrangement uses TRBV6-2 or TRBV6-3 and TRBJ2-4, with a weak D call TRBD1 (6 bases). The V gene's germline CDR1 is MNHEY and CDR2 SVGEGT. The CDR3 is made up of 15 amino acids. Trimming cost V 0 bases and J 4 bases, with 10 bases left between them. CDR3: CASSYSPGQKNIQYF. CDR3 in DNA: TGTGCCAGCAGTTACTCCCCCGGACAGAAAAACATTCAGTACTTC.

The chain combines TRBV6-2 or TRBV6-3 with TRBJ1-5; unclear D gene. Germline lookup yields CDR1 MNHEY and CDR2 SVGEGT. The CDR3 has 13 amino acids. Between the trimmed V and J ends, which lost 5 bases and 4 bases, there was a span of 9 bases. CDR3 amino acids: CASSTTRNQPQHF. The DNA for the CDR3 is TGTGCCAGCAGTACGACCCGAAATCAGCCCCAGCATTTT.

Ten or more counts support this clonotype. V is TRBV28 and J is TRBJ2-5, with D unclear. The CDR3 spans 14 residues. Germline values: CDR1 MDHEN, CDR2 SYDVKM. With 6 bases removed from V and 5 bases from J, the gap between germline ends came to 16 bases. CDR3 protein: CASSPMLSRETQYF. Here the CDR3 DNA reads TGTGCCAGCAGCCCGATGTTATCCCGGGAGACCCAGTACTTC.

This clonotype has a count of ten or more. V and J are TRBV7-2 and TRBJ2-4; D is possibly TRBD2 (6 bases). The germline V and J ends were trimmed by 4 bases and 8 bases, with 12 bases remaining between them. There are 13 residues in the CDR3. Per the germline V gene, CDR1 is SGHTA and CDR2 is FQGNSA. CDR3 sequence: CASSSPGAYIQYF. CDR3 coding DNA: TGTGCCAGCAGCTCCCCGGGAGCATACATTCAGTACTTC.

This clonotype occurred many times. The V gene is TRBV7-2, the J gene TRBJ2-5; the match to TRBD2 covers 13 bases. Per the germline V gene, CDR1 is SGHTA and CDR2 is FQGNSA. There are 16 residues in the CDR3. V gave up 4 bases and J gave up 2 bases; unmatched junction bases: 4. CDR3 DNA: TGTGCCAGCAGCTCGACTAGCGGGAGGACTCAAGAGACCCAGTACTTC. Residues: CASSSTSGRTQETQYF. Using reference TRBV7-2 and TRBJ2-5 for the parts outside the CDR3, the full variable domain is GAGVSQSPSNKVTEKGKDVELRCDPISGHTALYWYRQSLGQGLEFLIYFQGNSAPDKSGLPSDRFSAERTGGSVSTLTIQRTQQEDSAVYLCASSSTSGRTQETQYFGPGTRLLVL.

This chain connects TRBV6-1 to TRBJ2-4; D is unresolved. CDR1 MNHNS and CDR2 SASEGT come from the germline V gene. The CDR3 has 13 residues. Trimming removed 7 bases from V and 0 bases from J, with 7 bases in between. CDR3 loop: CASIGLAKNIQYF. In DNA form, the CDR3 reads TGTGCCAGCATTGGGCTAGCCAAAAACATTCAGTACTTC.

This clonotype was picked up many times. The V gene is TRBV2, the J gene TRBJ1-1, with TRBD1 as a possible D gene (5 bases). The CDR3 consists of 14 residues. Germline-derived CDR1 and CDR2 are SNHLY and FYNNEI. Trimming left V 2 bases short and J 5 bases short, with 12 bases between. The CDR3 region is CASSESRVTTEAFF. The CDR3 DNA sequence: TGTGCCAGCAGTGAAAGCAGGGTGACTACTGAAGCTTTCTTT.

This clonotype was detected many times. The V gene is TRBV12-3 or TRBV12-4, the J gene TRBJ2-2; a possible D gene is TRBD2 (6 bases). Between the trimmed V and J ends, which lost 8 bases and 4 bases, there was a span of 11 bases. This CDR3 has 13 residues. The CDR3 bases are TGTGCCAGCGCGCGGGAAGCCACCGGGGAGCTGTTTTTT. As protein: CASAREATGELFF.

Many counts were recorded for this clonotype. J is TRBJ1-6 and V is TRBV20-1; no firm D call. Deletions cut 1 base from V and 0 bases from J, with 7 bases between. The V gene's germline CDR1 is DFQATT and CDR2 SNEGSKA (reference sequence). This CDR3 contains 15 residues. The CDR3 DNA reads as TGCAGTGCTAGAGGCGATAGCTCCTATAATTCACCCCTCCACTTT. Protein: CSARGDSSYNSPLHF.

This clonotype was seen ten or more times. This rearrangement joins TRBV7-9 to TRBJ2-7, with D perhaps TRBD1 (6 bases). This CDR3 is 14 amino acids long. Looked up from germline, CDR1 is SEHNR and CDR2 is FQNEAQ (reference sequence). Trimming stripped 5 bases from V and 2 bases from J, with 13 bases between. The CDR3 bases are TGTGCCAGCAGCCCCCCTGACAGGACCTACGAGCAGTACTTC. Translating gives CASSPPDRTYEQYF.

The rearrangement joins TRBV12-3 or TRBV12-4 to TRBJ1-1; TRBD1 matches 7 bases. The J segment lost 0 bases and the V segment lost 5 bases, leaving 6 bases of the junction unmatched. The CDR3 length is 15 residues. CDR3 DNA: TGTGCCAGCAGTGACGACAGGGCCATGAACACTGAAGCTTTCTTT. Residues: CASSDDRAMNTEAFF.

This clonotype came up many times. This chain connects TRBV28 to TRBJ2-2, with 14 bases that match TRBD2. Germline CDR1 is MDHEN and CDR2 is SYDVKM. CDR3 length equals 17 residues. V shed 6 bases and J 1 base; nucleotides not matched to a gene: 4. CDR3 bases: TGTGCCAGCAGGGGGACTAGCGGGAGAAGGAACACCGGGGAGCTGTTTTTT. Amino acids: CASRGTSGRRNTGELFF. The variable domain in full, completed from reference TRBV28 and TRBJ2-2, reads DVKVTQSSRYLVKRTGEKVFLECVQDMDHENMFWYRQDPGLGLRLIYFSYDVKMKEKGDIPEGYSVSREKKERFSLILESASTNQTSMYLCASRGTSGRRNTGELFFGEGSRLTVL.

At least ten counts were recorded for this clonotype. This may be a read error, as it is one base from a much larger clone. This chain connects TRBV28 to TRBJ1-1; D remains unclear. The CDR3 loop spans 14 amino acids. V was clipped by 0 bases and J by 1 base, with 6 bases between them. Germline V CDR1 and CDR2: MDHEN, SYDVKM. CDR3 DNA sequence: TGTGCCAGCAGTTTATGGGGATGGAACACTGAAGCTTTCTTT. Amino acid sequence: CASSLWGWNTEAFF.

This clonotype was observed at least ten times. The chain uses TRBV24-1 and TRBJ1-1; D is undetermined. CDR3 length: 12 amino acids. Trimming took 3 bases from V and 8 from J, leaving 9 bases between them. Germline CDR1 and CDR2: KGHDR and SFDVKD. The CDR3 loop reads CATSDMNGEAFF. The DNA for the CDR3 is TGTGCCACCAGTGATATGAACGGAGAAGCTTTCTTT.

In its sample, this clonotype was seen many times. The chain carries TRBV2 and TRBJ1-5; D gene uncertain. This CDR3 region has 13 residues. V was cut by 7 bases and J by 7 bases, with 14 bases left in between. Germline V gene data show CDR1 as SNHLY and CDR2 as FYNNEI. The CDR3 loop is CASTPEGRQPQHF. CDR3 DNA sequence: TGTGCCAGCACCCCGGAGGGAAGGCAGCCCCAGCATTTT.

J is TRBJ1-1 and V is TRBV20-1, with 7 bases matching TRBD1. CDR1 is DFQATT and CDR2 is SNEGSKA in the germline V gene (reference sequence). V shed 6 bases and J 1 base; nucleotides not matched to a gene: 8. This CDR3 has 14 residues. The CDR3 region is CSAPTGLGNTEAFF. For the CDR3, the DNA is TGCAGTGCCCCGACAGGGCTTGGGAACACTGAAGCTTTCTTT.

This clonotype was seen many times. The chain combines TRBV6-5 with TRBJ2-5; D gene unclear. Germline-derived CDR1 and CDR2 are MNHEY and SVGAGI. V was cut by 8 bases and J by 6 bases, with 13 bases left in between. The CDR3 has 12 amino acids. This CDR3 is CASRSSVKTQYF. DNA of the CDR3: TGTGCCAGCCGTTCAAGTGTGAAGACCCAGTACTTC.